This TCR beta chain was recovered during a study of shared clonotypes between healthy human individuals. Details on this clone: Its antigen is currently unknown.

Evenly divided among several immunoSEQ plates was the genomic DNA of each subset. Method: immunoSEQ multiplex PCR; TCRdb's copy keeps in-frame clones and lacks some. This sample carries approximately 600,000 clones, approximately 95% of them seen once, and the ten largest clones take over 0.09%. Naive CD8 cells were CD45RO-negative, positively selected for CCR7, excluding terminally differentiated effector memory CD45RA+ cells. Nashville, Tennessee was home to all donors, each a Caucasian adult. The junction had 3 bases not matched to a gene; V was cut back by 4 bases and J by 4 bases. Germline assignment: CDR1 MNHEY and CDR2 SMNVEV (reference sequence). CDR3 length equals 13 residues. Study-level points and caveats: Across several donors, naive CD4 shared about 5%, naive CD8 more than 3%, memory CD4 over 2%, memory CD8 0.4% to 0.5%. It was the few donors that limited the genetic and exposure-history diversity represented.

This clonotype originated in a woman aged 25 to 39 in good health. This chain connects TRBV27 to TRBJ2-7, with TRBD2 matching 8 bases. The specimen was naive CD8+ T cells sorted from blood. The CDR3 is CASSYGRVYEQYF. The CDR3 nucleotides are TGTGCCAGCAGTTACGGGAGGGTGTACGAGCAGTACTTC.